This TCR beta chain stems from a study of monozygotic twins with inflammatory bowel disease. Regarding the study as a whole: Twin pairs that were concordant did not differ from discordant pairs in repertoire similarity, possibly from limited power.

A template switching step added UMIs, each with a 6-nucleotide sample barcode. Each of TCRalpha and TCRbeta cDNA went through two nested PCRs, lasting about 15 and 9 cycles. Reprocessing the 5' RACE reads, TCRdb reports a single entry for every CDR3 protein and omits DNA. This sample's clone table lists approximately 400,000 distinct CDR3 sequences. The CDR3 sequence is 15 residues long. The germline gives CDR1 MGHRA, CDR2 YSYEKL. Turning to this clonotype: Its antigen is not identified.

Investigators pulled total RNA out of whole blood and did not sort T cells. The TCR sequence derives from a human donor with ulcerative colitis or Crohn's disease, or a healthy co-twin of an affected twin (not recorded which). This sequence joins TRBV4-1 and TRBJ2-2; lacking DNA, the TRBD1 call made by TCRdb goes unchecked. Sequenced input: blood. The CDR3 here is CASNFDKGGTGELFF.